The next 20 T cell receptor beta chains were all read from a single sample in a study of regulatory T cells in long-lasting Graves disease. HTBI primers from iRepertoire and Arm-PCR of CDR3 regions yielded the TCR beta libraries. TCRdb ran MiXCR on the multiplex PCR reads and lists one entry per CDR3 protein. The sample carries around 450,000 distinct CDR3 sequences, around 16% recorded once. Indicated time point: newly diagnosed GD, antithyroid drugs for less than 3 months. The authors made the TCR library using RNA they extracted from PBMCs. These data were also reused for a study on T cells in Graves' hyperthyroidism and ophthalmopathy.

The specimen comprised peripheral blood mononuclear cells (PBMCs), sampled at new diagnosis, from a patient treated with antithyroid drugs. The receptors come from a woman in her thirties or forties with Graves disease.

This clonotype was seen repeatedly, ten times or more. The V call is TRBV11-3, the J call TRBJ2-1, with 13 nucleotides matching TRBD2. V was pared by 5 bases and J by 10 bases, with 14 bases of the junction left unmatched. This CDR3 contains 17 residues. Germline values: CDR1 SGHNT, CDR2 YENEEA. The CDR3: CASSHHRTSGSRTEQFF. The CDR3 DNA sequence: TGTGCCAGCAGCCACCATAGGACTAGCGGGAGCCGAACCGAGCAGTTCTTC.

This clonotype appeared many times. The chain recombines TRBV7-2 with TRBJ2-7; 13 bases map to TRBD2. This CDR3 is built from 16 residues. V was clipped by 0 bases and J by 4 bases; unmatched bases: 3. Per the germline V gene, CDR1 is SGHTA and CDR2 is FQGNSA. DNA for the CDR3: TGTGCCAGCAGCTTAGCCGGGACTAGCGGGACGTACGAGCAGTACTTC. Protein: CASSLAGTSGTYEQYF.

The genes are TRBV29-1 and TRBJ1-1, with TRBD1 as a possible D gene (6 bases). The V end lost 6 bases, the J end lost 8 bases, and 13 bases lay between the germline ends. The CDR3 length is 11 residues. From germline, CDR1 is SQVTM and CDR2 ANQGSEA. The CDR3 protein is CSVRQATEAFF. CDR3 nucleotides: TGCAGCGTGAGACAGGCGACGGAAGCTTTCTTT.

In its sample, this clonotype was seen many times. This rearrangement joins TRBV12-3 or TRBV12-4 to TRBJ1-3, with D unresolved. V was pared by 6 bases and J by 4 bases, with 13 bases between. CDR3 size: 14 residues. CDR3 sequence: CASSRASSGNTIYF. In DNA, the CDR3 is TGTGCCAGCAGCCGAGCCTCTTCAGGAAACACCATATATTTT.

There are a few counts of this clonotype. The junction departs from germline at one end; a sequencing error may be responsible. The gene calls are TRBV5-1 and TRBJ2-5; 7 bases align to TRBD1. CDR3 length equals 15 residues. CDR1 and CDR2 from the germline V gene are SGHRS and YFSETQ. CDR3 nucleotides: TGTGCCAGCAGCTTAGAGGGGGCTTACCAAGAGACCCAGTACTTC. Translation: CASSLEGAYQETQYF.

On this clonotype: The junction differs from germline at one of its ends, possibly a read error. The chain carries TRBV5-1 and TRBJ2-5; D possibly corresponds to TRBD1 (5 bases). CDR3 length: 17 amino acids. The germline V gene encodes CDR1 SGHRS and CDR2 YFSETQ. The CDR3 DNA is TGCGCCGGCAGCCCCACCATTAAACCGGGCACAGGAGAGACCCAGTACTTC. Translated, it gives CAGSPTIKPGTGETQYF.

The chain carries TRBV25-1 and TRBJ1-1; D unclear. V was trimmed by 1 base and J by 0 bases, leaving 9 bases between them. From germline, CDR1 is MGHDK and CDR2 SYGVNS. The CDR3 consists of 15 residues. CDR3 region: CASSELGELNTEAFF. The CDR3 region has the DNA TGTGCCAGCAGTGAATTAGGTGAGCTGAACACTGAAGCTTTCTTT.

There are many counts of this clonotype. This rearrangement joins TRBV5-1 to TRBJ2-2; D unclear. Trimming pared 1 base from V and 4 bases from J, leaving 11 bases between. This CDR3 region has 15 residues. The germline V gene encodes CDR1 SGHRS and CDR2 YFSETQ. The CDR3 is CASSLRTAGTGELFF. DNA for the CDR3: TGCGCCAGCAGCTTGCGAACAGCAGGCACCGGGGAGCTGTTTTTT.

A few counts support this clonotype. V gene TRBV14 combines with J gene TRBJ2-1, with D tentatively TRBD2 (6 bases). V dropped 5 bases and J dropped 4 bases, with 27 bases sitting between them. The CDR3 sequence is 19 residues long. The germline gives CDR1 SGHDN, CDR2 FVKESK. CDR3 DNA sequence: TGTGCCAGCAGCAAGAGACTAGTGAGGCGCATATTCCCATACAATGAGCAGTTCTTC. Amino acid sequence: CASSKRLVRRIFPYNEQFF.

This clonotype was found many times. The rearrangement uses TRBV27 and TRBJ2-7, with 8 bases fitting TRBD2. CDR1 is MNHEY and CDR2 is SMNVEV in the germline V gene (reference sequence). The CDR3 length is 15 residues. The ends lost 6 bases at V and 4 bases at J; junction bases unmatched: 11. CDR3 in amino acids: CASRPVSGTSYEQYF. Here the CDR3 DNA reads TGTGCCAGCAGGCCAGTGTCTGGGACTAGTTACGAGCAGTACTTC.

This clonotype was seen only a few times. This chain links TRBV13 with TRBJ2-1; D remains unclear. Germline V gene data show CDR1 as PRHDT and CDR2 as FYEKMQ (reference sequence). Trimming shortened V by 5 bases and J by 0 bases, and 14 bases separated the two germline ends. This CDR3 contains 16 residues. Here the CDR3 DNA reads TGTGCCAGCAGCACCCTCGGTACCTTCTCCTACAATGAGCAGTTCTTC. It yields the protein CASSTLGTFSYNEQFF.

This clonotype has more than one count but fewer than ten. This sequence joins TRBV10-2 and TRBJ1-6; perhaps TRBD1 as D (5 bases). The CDR3 length is 13 residues. Germline values: CDR1 WSHSY, CDR2 SAAADI. Between the trimmed V and J ends, which lost 2 bases and 9 bases, there was a span of 8 bases. The CDR3 DNA reads as TGCGCCAGCAGTGAGCAGGGTGGTTCACCCCTCCACTTT. This gives the protein CASSEQGGSPLHF.

This chain uses TRBV15 with TRBJ2-7; D not certain. This CDR3 is 13 amino acids long. From germline, CDR1 is LNHNV and CDR2 YYDKDF (reference sequence). V was shortened by 0 bases and J by 1 base, with 4 bases between the two germline ends. This CDR3 reads CATSREASYEQYF. The CDR3 DNA reads as TGTGCCACCAGCAGAGAGGCATCCTACGAGCAGTACTTC.

This clonotype turned up a few times. The gene calls are TRBV2 and TRBJ2-2; no firm D call. CDR3 length: 12 amino acids. V was pared by 7 bases and J by 4 bases, with 7 bases between. Germline values: CDR1 SNHLY, CDR2 FYNNEI. In nucleotides, the CDR3 is TGTGCCAGCATTTGGCGCACCGGGGAGCTGTTTTTT. The encoded protein is CASIWRTGELFF.

This clonotype was recorded many times. The V call is TRBV2, the J call TRBJ2-3; perhaps TRBD1 as D (6 bases). The V end lost 7 bases, the J end lost 2 bases, and 13 bases lay between the germline ends. This CDR3 contains 14 residues. Germline CDR1 SNHLY, CDR2 FYNNEI. In DNA, the CDR3 is TGTGCCAGCAAAGAAGACAGGCACACAGATACGCAGTATTTT. This encodes CASKEDRHTDTQYF.

The chain recombines TRBV4-2 with TRBJ1-1; D might be TRBD1 (5 bases). The length of the CDR3 is 14 residues. Deletions cut 0 bases from V and 3 bases from J, with 8 bases between. Germline values: CDR1 LGHNA, CDR2 YNFKEQ. The DNA for the CDR3 is TGTGCCAGCAGCCAAGAAGCGGGGGACACTGAAGCTTTCTTT. It translates to CASSQEAGDTEAFF.

This clonotype was recorded at least ten times. This chain connects TRBV12-3 or TRBV12-4 to TRBJ1-1; 8 bases fit TRBD1. The CDR3 runs to 15 residues. V was pared by 4 bases and J by 5 bases, with 9 bases of the junction left unmatched. This chain's CDR3 is CASSYSTGGWTEAFF. The CDR3 nucleotides read TGTGCCAGCAGTTACTCAACAGGGGGGTGGACTGAAGCTTTCTTT.

This chain joins TRBV28 and TRBJ2-7, with 9 bases matching TRBD2. CDR3 length: 14 residues. J gave up 4 bases and V 1 base, and 2 bases lay outside the gene matches. The germline V gene has CDR1 MDHEN and CDR2 SYDVKM. DNA for the CDR3: TGTGCCAGCAGTTTATACGCGGGAGGGTACGAGCAGTACTTC. It specifies CASSLYAGGYEQYF.

This clonotype was detected ten times or more. The V gene is TRBV3-1, the J gene TRBJ2-1, with a possible D match to TRBD1 (5 bases). Between the trimmed V and J ends, which lost 8 bases and 6 bases, there was a span of 14 bases. This CDR3 spans 13 amino acids. The V gene's germline CDR1 is LGHDT and CDR2 YNNKEL (reference sequence). Here the CDR3 reads CASRRARGNEQFF. The CDR3 nucleotides are TGTGCCAGCCGTCGGGCAAGGGGCAATGAGCAGTTCTTC.

The chain has TRBV9 and TRBJ1-3, with D possibly TRBD1 on 6 matching bases. CDR1 is SGDLS, CDR2 YYNGEE, per germline. Trimming left V 3 bases short and J 0 bases short, with 16 bases between. The CDR3 has 17 amino acids. This chain's CDR3 is CASSDNPGEFSGNTIYF. Here the CDR3 DNA reads TGTGCCAGCAGCGACAATCCAGGGGAGTTCTCTGGAAACACCATATATTTT.